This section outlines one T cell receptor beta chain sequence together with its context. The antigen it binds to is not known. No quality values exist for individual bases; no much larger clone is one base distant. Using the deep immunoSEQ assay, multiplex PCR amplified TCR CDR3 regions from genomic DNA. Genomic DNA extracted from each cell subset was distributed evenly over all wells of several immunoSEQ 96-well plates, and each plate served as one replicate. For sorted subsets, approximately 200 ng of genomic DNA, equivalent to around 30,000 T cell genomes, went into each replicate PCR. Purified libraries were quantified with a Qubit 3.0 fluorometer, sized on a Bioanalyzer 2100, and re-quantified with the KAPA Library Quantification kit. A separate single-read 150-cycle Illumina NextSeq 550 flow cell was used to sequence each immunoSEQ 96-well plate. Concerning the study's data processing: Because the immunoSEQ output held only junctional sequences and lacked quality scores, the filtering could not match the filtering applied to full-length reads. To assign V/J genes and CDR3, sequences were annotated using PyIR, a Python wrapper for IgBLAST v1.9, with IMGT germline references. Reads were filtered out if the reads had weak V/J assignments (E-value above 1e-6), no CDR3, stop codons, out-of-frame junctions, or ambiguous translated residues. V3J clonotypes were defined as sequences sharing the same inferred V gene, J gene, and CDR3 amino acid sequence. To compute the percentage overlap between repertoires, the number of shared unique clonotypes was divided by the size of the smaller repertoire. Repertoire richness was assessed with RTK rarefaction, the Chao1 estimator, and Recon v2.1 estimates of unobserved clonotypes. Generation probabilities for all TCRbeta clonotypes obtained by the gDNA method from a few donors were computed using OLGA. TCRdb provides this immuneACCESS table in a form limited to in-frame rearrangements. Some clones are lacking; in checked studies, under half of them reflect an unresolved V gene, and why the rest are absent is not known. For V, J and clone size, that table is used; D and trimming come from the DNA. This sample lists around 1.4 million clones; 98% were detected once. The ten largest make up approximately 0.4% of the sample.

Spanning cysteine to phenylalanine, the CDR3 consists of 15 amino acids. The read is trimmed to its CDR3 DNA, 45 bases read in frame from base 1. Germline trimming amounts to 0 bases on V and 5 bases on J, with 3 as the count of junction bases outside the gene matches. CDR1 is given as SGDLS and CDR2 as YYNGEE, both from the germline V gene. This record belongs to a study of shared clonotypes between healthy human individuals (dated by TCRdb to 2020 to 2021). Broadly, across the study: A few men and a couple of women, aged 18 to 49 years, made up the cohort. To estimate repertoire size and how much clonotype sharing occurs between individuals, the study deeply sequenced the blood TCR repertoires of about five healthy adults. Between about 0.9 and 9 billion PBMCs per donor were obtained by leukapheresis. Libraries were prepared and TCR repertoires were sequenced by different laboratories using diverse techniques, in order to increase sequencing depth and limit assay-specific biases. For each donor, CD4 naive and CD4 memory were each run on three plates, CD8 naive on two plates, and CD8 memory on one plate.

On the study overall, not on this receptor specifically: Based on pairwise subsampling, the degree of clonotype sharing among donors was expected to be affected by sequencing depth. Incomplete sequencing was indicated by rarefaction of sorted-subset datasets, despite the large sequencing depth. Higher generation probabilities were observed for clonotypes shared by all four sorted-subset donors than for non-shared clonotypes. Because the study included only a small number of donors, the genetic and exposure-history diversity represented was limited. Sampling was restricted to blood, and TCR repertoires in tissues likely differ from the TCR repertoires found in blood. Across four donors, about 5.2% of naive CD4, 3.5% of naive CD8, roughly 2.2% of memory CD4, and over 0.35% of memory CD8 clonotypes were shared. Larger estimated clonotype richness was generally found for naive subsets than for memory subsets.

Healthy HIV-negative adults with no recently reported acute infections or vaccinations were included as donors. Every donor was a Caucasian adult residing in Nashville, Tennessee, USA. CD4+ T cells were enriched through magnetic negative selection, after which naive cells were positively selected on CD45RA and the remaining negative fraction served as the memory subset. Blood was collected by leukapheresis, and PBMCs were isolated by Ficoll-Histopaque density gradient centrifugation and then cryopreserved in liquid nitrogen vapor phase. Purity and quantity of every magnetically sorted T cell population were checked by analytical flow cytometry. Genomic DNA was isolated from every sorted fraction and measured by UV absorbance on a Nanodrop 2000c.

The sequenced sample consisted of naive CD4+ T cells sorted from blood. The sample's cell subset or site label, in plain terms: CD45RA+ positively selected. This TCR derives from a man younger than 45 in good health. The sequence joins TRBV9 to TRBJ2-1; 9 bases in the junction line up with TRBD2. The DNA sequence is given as TGTGCCAGCAGCGTAGCTAGCGGGATCCACAATGAGCAGTTCTTC. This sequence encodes CASSVASGIHNEQFF.